There are many counts of the clone carrying this T cell receptor beta chain. The data stem from a study of early T cells in non-severe SARS-CoV-2 infection. CDR3 length: 16 residues. V shed 5 bases, J shed 7 bases, and the junction held 10 bases outside the gene matches. CDR1 is SNHLY, CDR2 FYNNEI, per germline. Unique molecular identifiers (one per individual cDNA molecule) were attached. Using its own MiXCR run on the 5' RACE reads, TCRdb lists one record per CDR3 protein. The sample contains some 57,000 distinct CDR3 sequences, more than 9% of which appear only once. The V call is TRBV2, the J call TRBJ2-5; 13 bases are a match to TRBD2. The specimen was whole blood. This receptor was identified in an adult who was a healthcare worker with PCR-confirmed SARS-CoV-2 infection or an uninfected control (not recorded which). This chain's CDR3 is CASSNPGLAGPSTQYF. The CDR3 nucleotides are TGTGCCAGCAGTAACCCGGGACTAGCGGGGCCCTCGACCCAGTACTTC.